A single sample gave rise to the 6 T cell receptor beta chains below, sequenced in a study of blood T cells in healthy people across ages. The use of a sample-barcoded 5' primer and a J-beta primer mix characterized a second PCR of roughly 7 to 12 cycles. TCRdb called the 5' RACE reads again in MiXCR, with one record for every CDR3 protein. The sample records approximately 1,700,000 distinct CDR3 sequences, about two fifths being singletons. The sequenced sample was blood. Receptor source: a human donor in good health.

This clonotype has more than one count but fewer than ten. The chain recombines TRBV11-2 with TRBJ2-3, with TRBD2 matching 16 bases. The CDR3 runs to 18 residues. CDR1 is SGHAT, CDR2 FQNNGV, per germline. The trim removed 5 bases at V and 1 base at J, leaving 6 bases unmatched. CDR3 protein: CASSPGTSGGGGTDTQYF. CDR3 bases: TGTGCCAGCAGCCCCGGGACTAGCGGGGGGGGCGGCACAGATACGCAGTATTTT. Drawing the rest from reference TRBV11-2 and TRBJ2-3, the complete variable domain is EAGVAQSPRYKIIEKRQSVAFWCNPISGHATLYWYQQILGQGPKLLIQFQNNGVVDDSQLPKDRFSAERLKGVDSTLKIQPAKLEDSAVYLCASSPGTSGGGGTDTQYFGPGTRLTVL.

The CDR3: CASSTPGLALEQFF. Here the CDR3 DNA reads TGTGCCAGCAGTACACCGGGACTAGCACTTGAGCAGTTCTTC. The V call is TRBV28, the J call TRBJ2-1; TRBD2 aligns across 9 bases. J gave up 9 bases and V 5 bases, and 8 bases lay outside the gene matches. Germline-derived CDR1 and CDR2 are MDHEN and SYDVKM. The length of the CDR3 is 14 residues.

This clonotype was seen repeatedly, ten times or more. This chain links TRBV29-1 with TRBJ2-7; 10 bases map to TRBD2. The CDR3 is 17 amino acids. The V segment lost 4 bases and the J segment 0 bases; nucleotides outside the gene matches: 12. Germline V CDR1 and CDR2: SQVTM, ANQGSEA. The DNA for the CDR3 is TGCAGCGTTGCTCTTCCTAGCGGGGGCTTAAGCTCCTACGAGCAGTACTTC. It encodes CSVALPSGGLSSYEQYF.

CDR3 in DNA: TGCGCCAGCAGCCAAGCCTTCGCGGGCTACGAGCAGTACTTC. Amino acids: CASSQAFAGYEQYF. The rearrangement joins TRBV4-1 to TRBJ2-7; D is possibly TRBD2 (5 bases). V lost 1 base and J 3 bases, leaving 10 bases between the germline ends. The CDR3 extends over 14 amino acids. Per germline, CDR1 MGHRA and CDR2 YSYEKL.

The chain has TRBV20-1 and TRBJ2-7; weak D call: TRBD2 (5 bases). Trimming left V 2 bases short and J 5 bases short, with 13 bases between. Germline V CDR1 and CDR2: DFQATT, SNEGSKA (reference sequence). The length of the CDR3 is 13 residues. This CDR3 reads CSARPGKKNEQYF. The CDR3, as DNA: TGCAGTGCTAGACCCGGGAAAAAGAACGAGCAGTACTTC.

V usage is TRBV5-1 and J usage is TRBJ1-1; D not certain. Germline V gene lookup returns CDR1 SGHRS and CDR2 YFSETQ. The CDR3 runs to 13 residues. V lost 1 base, J lost 4 bases, and 8 bases lay in between. The CDR3, as DNA: TGCGCCAGCAGCTTGCTGGGAGTCACTGAAGCTTTCTTT. Protein product: CASSLLGVTEAFF.